A single sample gave rise to the 20 T cell receptor beta chains below, sequenced in a study of cytotoxic CD8 clonotypes in ibrutinib-treated CLL. Measured with immunoSEQ multiplex PCR; TCRdb has only the in-frame clones, and not every one. The sample contains roughly 220,000 clones, more than 70% of which appear only once. The material was PBMCs, obtained after 12 months of ibrutinib treatment. The receptors were gathered from a human donor with chronic lymphocytic leukemia.

The V call is TRBV29-1, the J call TRBJ2-7, with D possibly being TRBD1 or TRBD2 (5 bases each). Germline-derived CDR1 and CDR2 are SQVTM and ANQGSEA. CDR3 length equals 13 residues. V was shortened by 8 bases and J by 7 bases, with 21 bases between the two germline ends. This CDR3 is CSPGFRGPREQYF. CDR3 nucleotide sequence: TGCAGCCCCGGCTTCCGGGGACCAAGGGAGCAGTACTTC.

The V and J genes are TRBV9 and TRBJ2-7; D unresolved. Germline CDR1 SGDLS, CDR2 YYNGEE. The V end was cut by 0 bases, the J end by 2 bases, with 9 bases between. This CDR3 spans 14 amino acids. For the CDR3, the DNA is TGTGCCAGCAGCGTAGGGTCGGCCACCTACGAGCAGTACTTC. Its protein product is CASSVGSATYEQYF.

The genes are TRBV15 and TRBJ2-2; D gene ambiguous. V dropped 5 bases and J dropped 9 bases, with 10 bases sitting between them. The CDR3 spans 12 residues. CDR1 and CDR2 from the germline V gene are LNHNV and YYDKDF (reference sequence). The DNA of the CDR3 is TGTGCCACCAGCGGTCAGACGTGGGAGCTGTTTTTT. Protein sequence: CATSGQTWELFF.

J is TRBJ1-2 and V is TRBV18, with 7 bases matching TRBD1. The V gene's germline CDR1 is KGHSH and CDR2 LQKENI. J gave up 5 bases and V 6 bases, and 21 bases lay outside the gene matches. This CDR3 is built from 18 residues. The DNA for the CDR3 is TGTGCCAGCTCTCCCAAGGGTATAGGACAGGCCAAGTGGTATGGCTACACCTTC. This encodes CASSPKGIGQAKWYGYTF.

The J gene is TRBJ1-1, the V gene TRBV5-1; 8 nucleotides line up with TRBD1. The CDR3 contains 13 residues. Germline V gene sequence: CDR1 SGHRS, CDR2 YFSETQ. Losses at the gene ends were 5 bases for V and 3 bases for J; bases not matched to a gene: 3. The CDR3 sequence: CASRTGADTEAFF. For the CDR3, the DNA is TGCGCCAGCAGGACAGGGGCCGACACTGAAGCTTTCTTT.

This chain uses TRBV11-2 with TRBJ2-1; D might be TRBD2 (5 bases). The CDR3 contains 14 residues. Between the trimmed V and J ends, which lost 2 bases and 4 bases, there was a span of 9 bases. Germline-derived CDR1 and CDR2 are SGHAT and FQNNGV. Written as DNA, the CDR3 is TGTGCCAGCAGCTTACGGGATGGATACAATGAGCAGTTCTTC. This codes for CASSLRDGYNEQFF.

The chain's CDR3 is CSARQGSYEQYF. The CDR3 DNA reads as TGCAGCGCCAGACAGGGCAGCTACGAGCAGTACTTC. The chain combines TRBV29-1 with TRBJ2-7, with 7 bases that match TRBD1. CDR3 length: 12 amino acids. Per the germline V gene, CDR1 is SQVTM and CDR2 is ANQGSEA. V shed 7 bases, J shed 3 bases, and the junction held 6 bases outside the gene matches.

J is TRBJ2-4 and V is TRBV10-2, with TRBD2 matching 13 bases. The CDR3 is made up of 14 amino acids. From germline, CDR1 is WSHSY and CDR2 SAAADI. The J segment lost 16 bases and the V segment lost 7 bases, leaving 13 bases of the junction unmatched. CDR3 nucleotides: TGCGCCAGCACAGGAACTAGCGGGAGGGCTTGGATCTACTTC. This codes for CASTGTSGRAWIYF.

This rearrangement joins TRBV7-9 to TRBJ2-3, with a weak D call TRBD2 (6 bases). The CDR3 sequence is 17 residues long. V lost 2 bases and J lost 2, with 17 bases in between. Germline CDR1 and CDR2: SEHNR and FQNEAQ (reference sequence). The CDR3: CASSLNRGGPLTDTQYF. CDR3 sequence (DNA): TGTGCCAGCAGCTTAAATCGGGGAGGTCCCCTCACAGATACGCAGTATTTT.

This sequence joins TRBV7-6 and TRBJ2-7, with 8 positions matching TRBD2. The CDR3 totals 16 residues. V dropped 0 bases and J dropped 6; count of bases not matched to a gene: 10. CDR1 and CDR2 (germline): SGHVS, FNYEAQ. CDR3 nucleotide sequence: TGTGCCAGCAGCTTAGCGCTTGCGGGGGGCCGCAGCGAGCAGTACTTC. This translates into CASSLALAGGRSEQYF. The full variable domain, completed using reference TRBV7-6 and TRBJ2-7, is GAGVSQSPRYKVTKRGQDVALRCDPISGHVSLYWYRQALGQGPEFLTYFNYEAQQDKSGLPNDRFSAERPEGSISTLTIQRTEQRDSAMYRCASSLALAGGRSEQYFGPGTRLTVT.

V and J are TRBV2 and TRBJ1-1; D may be TRBD1 (5 bases). Germline CDR1 SNHLY, CDR2 FYNNEI. The V end lost 4 bases, the J end lost 4 bases, and 13 bases lay between the germline ends. This CDR3 spans 14 amino acids. The CDR3 DNA reads as TGTGCCAGCAGTGGTCCCAGGGCAGGCACTGAAGCTTTCTTT. Amino acid sequence: CASSGPRAGTEAFF.

The V and J genes are TRBV28 and TRBJ2-7; a possible D gene is TRBD2 (6 bases). The CDR3 is 13 residues long. Trimming removed 5 bases from V and 3 bases from J, with 11 bases in between. The germline CDR1 and CDR2 sequences are MDHEN and SYDVKM. This CDR3 reads CASSPWRVYEQYF. CDR3 nucleotides: TGTGCCAGCAGTCCCTGGAGGGTCTACGAGCAGTACTTC.

This chain joins TRBV7-2 and TRBJ2-7; either TRBD1 or TRBD2 may supply D (5 bases each). The CDR3 contains 13 residues. Germline assignment: CDR1 SGHTA and CDR2 FQGNSA. V shed 6 bases and J shed 4 bases, with 13 bases lying between them. The CDR3 loop is CASRPGTEYEQYF. In nucleotides, the CDR3 is TGTGCCAGCAGACCCGGGACCGAGTACGAGCAGTACTTC.

The chain is built from TRBV4-1 and TRBJ1-3; no clear D. Germline assignment: CDR1 MGHRA and CDR2 YSYEKL. V lost 2 bases and J lost 8, with 13 bases in between. The CDR3 spans 14 residues. The CDR3 spells CASSQLTSPDTIYF. CDR3 DNA: TGCGCCAGCAGCCAATTGACAAGCCCCGACACCATATATTTT.

The chain recombines TRBV9 with TRBJ2-3, with D maybe TRBD2 (6 bases). Trimming removed 4 bases at V and 1 base at J, with 16 bases between. This CDR3 is 16 amino acids long. Germline values: CDR1 SGDLS, CDR2 YYNGEE. The CDR3: CASSPKVSGGTDTQYF. The CDR3 coding sequence is TGTGCCAGCAGCCCTAAGGTGTCGGGGGGCACAGATACGCAGTATTTT.

This clone has more than one count but fewer than ten. The chain is built from TRBV6-1 and TRBJ2-1; 13 positions agree with TRBD2. The length of the CDR3 is 15 residues. The V gene's germline CDR1 is MNHNS and CDR2 SASEGT. J was trimmed by 6 bases and V by 5 bases; bases with no gene match: 4. The DNA for the CDR3 is TGTGCCAGCAGTCCAACTAGCGGGGGGGCCAATGAGCAGTTCTTC. Translation: CASSPTSGGANEQFF.

The chain has TRBV5-1 and TRBJ1-5; D is uncertain. CDR3 length equals 13 residues. Germline V gene lookup returns CDR1 SGHRS and CDR2 YFSETQ. The V end lost 5 bases, the J end lost 7 bases, and 13 bases lay between the germline ends. In DNA, the CDR3 is TGCGCCAGCAGACTTGATTTGGGGCAGCCCCAGCATTTT. Protein product: CASRLDLGQPQHF. The whole variable domain, remainder taken from reference TRBV5-1 and TRBJ1-5, is KAGVTQTPRYLIKTRGQQVTLSCSPISGHRSVSWYQQTPGQGLQFLFEYFSETQRNKGNFPGRFSGRQFSNSRSEMNVSTLELGDSALYLCASRLDLGQPQHFGDGTRLSIL.

The chain links TRBV2 to TRBJ1-4, with 10 positions matching TRBD1. The CDR3 length is 16 residues. Germline V lookup: CDR1 SNHLY, CDR2 FYNNEI. V shed 3 bases, J shed 8 bases, and the junction held 9 bases outside the gene matches. The CDR3 DNA follows: TGTGCCAGCAGTGAGTCGGTGGACAGGGGGGGCGAAAAACTGTTTTTT. Amino acid sequence: CASSESVDRGGEKLFF. Full variable domain (outside the CDR3, taken from reference TRBV2 and TRBJ1-4): EPEVTQTPSHQVTQMGQEVILRCVPISNHLYFYWYRQILGQKVEFLVSFYNNEISEKSEIFDDQFSVERPDGSNFTLKIRSTKLEDSAMYFCASSESVDRGGEKLFFGSGTQLSVL.

This clone showed up many times. The chain's CDR3 is CASMPGQGINEQFF. The DNA of the CDR3 is TGTGCCAGCATGCCGGGACAGGGGATCAATGAGCAGTTCTTC. The chain links TRBV2 to TRBJ2-1, with TRBD1 matching over 10 bases. CDR3 length: 14 amino acids. With 7 bases clipped from V and 6 bases from J, the junction kept 6 bases outside the gene matches. The germline V gene encodes CDR1 SNHLY and CDR2 FYNNEI.

The rearrangement links TRBV14 to TRBJ2-5; 10 bases align to TRBD1. This CDR3 contains 15 residues. The germline gives CDR1 SGHDN, CDR2 FVKESK. V shed 1 base and J 5 bases; nucleotides not matched to a gene: 4. The CDR3 DNA is TGTGCCAGCAGCCAAGCCGGGACAGGGGAGGAGACCCAGTACTTC. Its protein is CASSQAGTGEETQYF.